The T cell receptor (beta chain) described here comes from a study of Ad26.COV2.S vaccination and SARS-CoV-2 variants. Study as a whole: Dosing was one shot or two shots 56 days apart. Study outcomes and limitations: Individuals receiving vaccine had higher spike-specific TCR breadth than placebo recipients did.

The sample's treatment: roughly 20 received Ad26.COV2.S at low or high dose, single or two shots; several received placebo; per-sample allocation not given. Samples were taken on day 63 after the first vaccine or placebo injection. Whoever gave the sample was an adult aged 18-55 years in Boston. The study used a vaccine consisting of an Ad26 vector that expressed Wuhan-strain SARS-CoV-2 spike. The CDR3 totals 16 residues. Concerning this clone: Its matching antigen is unknown.

Sequencing was performed with immunoSEQ multiplex PCR; in TCRdb, only in-frame clones are kept and a portion is missing. The sample has around 340,000 clones; approximately 90% are singletons. This sequence joins TRBV21-1 and TRBJ2-7; the table's D call, TRBD1, was not checked against the DNA. TRBV21-1 represents a pseudogene. This TCR was sampled from a person between 18 and 65 years old who received the Ad26.COV2.S COVID-19 vaccine or a placebo. The sample here was peripheral blood, taken in a trial of Ad26.COV2.S vaccine versus placebo. The CDR3 DNA reads TGTGCCAGCAACTCAGGACCGGACAGGGGGCTGTACGAGCAGTACTTC. It codes for CASNSGPDRGLYEQYF.